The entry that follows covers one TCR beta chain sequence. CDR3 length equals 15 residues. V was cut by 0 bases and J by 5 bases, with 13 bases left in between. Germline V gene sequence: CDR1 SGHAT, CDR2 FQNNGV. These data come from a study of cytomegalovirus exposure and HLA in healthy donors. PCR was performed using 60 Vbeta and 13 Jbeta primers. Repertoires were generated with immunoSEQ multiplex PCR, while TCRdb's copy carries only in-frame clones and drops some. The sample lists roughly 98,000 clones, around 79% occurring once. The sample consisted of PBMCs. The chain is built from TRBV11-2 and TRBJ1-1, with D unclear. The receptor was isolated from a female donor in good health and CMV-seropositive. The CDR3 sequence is CASSLDRGGGTEAFF. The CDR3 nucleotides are TGTGCCAGCAGCTTAGATCGAGGCGGCGGGACTGAAGCTTTCTTT.